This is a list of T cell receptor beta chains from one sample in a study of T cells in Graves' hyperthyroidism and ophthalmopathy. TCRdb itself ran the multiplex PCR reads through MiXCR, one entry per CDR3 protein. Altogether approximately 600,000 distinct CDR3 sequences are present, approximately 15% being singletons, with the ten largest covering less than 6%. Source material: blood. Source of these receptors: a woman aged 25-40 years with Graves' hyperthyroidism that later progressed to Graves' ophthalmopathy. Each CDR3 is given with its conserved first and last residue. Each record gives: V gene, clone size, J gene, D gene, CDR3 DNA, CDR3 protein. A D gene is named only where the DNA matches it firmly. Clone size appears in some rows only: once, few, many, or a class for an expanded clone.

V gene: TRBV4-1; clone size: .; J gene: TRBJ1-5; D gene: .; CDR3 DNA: TGCGCCAGCAGCCAAGGGGTATGGCAGGGGAACAATCAGCCCCAGCATTTT; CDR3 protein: CASSQGVWQGNNQPQHF
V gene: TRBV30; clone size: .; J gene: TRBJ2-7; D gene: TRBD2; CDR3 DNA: TGTGCCTGGAGTAAGGGACTAGCGGGAGAGACCTACGAGCAGTACTTC; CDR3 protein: CAWSKGLAGETYEQYF
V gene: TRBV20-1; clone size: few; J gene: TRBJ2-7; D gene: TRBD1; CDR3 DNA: TGCAGTGGGGGGACAGCTCATCTTCTTTTCTCCTACGAGCAGTACTTC; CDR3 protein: CSGGTAHLLFSYEQYF
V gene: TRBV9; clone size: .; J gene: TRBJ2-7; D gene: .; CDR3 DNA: TGTGCCAGCAGCGTAGACCTGGGCTACGAGCAGTACTTC; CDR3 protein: CASSVDLGYEQYF
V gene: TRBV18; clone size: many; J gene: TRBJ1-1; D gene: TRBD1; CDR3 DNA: TGTGCCAGCTCAGGAGGACAGGGAACAATACTGAACACTGAAGCTTTCTTT; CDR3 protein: CASSGGQGTILNTEAFF
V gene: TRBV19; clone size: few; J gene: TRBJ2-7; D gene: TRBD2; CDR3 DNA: TGTGCCAGTAGTATAGACTCTGCGGGAGGAGCCTACGAGCAGTACTTC; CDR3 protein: CASSIDSAGGAYEQYF
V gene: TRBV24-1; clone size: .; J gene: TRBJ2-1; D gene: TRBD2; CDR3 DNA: TGTGCCACCAGTGGGTTACTAGCGGGAGAAGTGTTCTTC; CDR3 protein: CATSGLLAGEVFF
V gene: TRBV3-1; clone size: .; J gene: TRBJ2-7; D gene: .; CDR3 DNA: TGTGCCAGCAGCCAAGATAGCAACGAGCAGTACTTC; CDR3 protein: CASSQDSNEQYF
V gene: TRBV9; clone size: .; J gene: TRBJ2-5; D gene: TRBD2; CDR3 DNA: TGTGCCAGCAGCCCTCAAGGGACTAGCGGGGATCAAGAGACCCAGTACTTC; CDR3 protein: CASSPQGTSGDQETQYF
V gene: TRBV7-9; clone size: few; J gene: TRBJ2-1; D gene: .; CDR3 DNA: TGTACCGGCCGGGACTCCACCTACAATGAGCAGTTCTTC; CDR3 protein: CTGRDSTYNEQFF
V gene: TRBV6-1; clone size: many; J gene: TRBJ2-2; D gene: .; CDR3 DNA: TGTGCCAGCAGTTATTGGGGACTGGAGCTGTTTTTT; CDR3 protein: CASSYWGLELFF
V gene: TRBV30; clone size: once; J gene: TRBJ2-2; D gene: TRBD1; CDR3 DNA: TGTGCCTGGACCAAACCGGGACAGGTGAACACCGGGGAGCTGTTTTTT; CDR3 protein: CAWTKPGQVNTGELFF
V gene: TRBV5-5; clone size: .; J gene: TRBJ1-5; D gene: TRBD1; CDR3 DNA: TGTGTCAGCAACCAGGGGGCAGGGGGTGGCAATCAGCCCCAGCATTTT; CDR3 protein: CVSNQGAGGGNQPQHF